Here is one T cell receptor beta chain with its context. It may be a read error: a sequence one base away is much more abundant. The data were taken from a study of regulatory T cells in long-lasting Graves disease. This CDR3 contains 17 residues. The ends were cut back, 6 bases at V and 0 bases at J, with 18 bases in the middle. CDR1 is MNHEY, CDR2 SVGEGT, per germline. Time point: newly diagnosed GD, antithyroid drugs for less than 3 months. Isolated PBMC RNA provided the starting material for the TCR library. To make TCR beta libraries, researchers used iRepertoire HTBI primers and Arm-PCR of CDR3 regions. Each CDR3 protein is one row after TCRdb ran MiXCR on the multiplex PCR reads. The sample has about 450,000 distinct CDR3 sequences, about a sixth seen once. These data are also associated with another study on T cells in Graves' hyperthyroidism and ophthalmopathy. This second study notes: Newly diagnosed patients aged 18 to 65 had hyperthyroidism of under 2 months' duration.

V is TRBV6-2 or TRBV6-3 and J is TRBJ1-3; possible D gene TRBD1, 5 bases. This specimen was peripheral blood mononuclear cells (PBMCs), taken at new diagnosis, from a patient treated with antithyroid drugs. This clonotype was obtained from a woman aged 30 to 39 with Graves disease. The chain's CDR3 is CASRGLTKRFSGNTIYF. The CDR3 coding sequence is TGTGCCAGCAGGGGACTGACCAAGCGGTTCTCTGGAAACACCATATATTTT.